Shown below are 4 T cell receptor beta chains from a single sample sequenced in a study of tissue T cells after allogeneic stem cell transplantation (dated by TCRdb to about 2022). According to the study, the label for this sample's time point signals: mouse harvest day 14 after allogeneic transplant. Mouse grafts consisting of 10^7 T-cell-depleted bone marrow cells combined with 10^6 splenic CD5+ T cells were administered by tail vein injection. The library was produced with the immunoSEQ multiplex PCR assay. TCRdb took over this immuneACCESS table, retaining in-frame rearrangements with V and J assigned. Such tables are incomplete; in checked studies, under half of the missing clones stem from an unresolved V gene, and the remainder is unexplained. The sample table holds approximately 4,100 clones, of which less than 60% were seen once. Roughly 33% of the sample lies in the top ten. Input material: lymph node tissue. The receptors derive from a female BALB/c mouse given C57BL/6 T cells with graft-versus-host disease after an allogeneic hematopoietic cell transplant.

As for this clone: The listed genes are named as in mouse. The read terminates 1 residue ahead of where the CDR3 ends, so the germline J gene completes it. The chain is built from TRBV29 and TRBJ2-7; 8 bases fit TRBD2. The CDR3 is 14 residues long. Germline lookup yields CDR1 MSHET and CDR2 SYDVDS. With V trimmed by 0 bases and J by 6 bases, 4 bases remained unmatched. CDR3 in amino acids: CASSLSIWGGEQYF. The sequenced CDR3 bases are TGTGCTAGCAGTTTATCGATATGGGGGGGTGAACAGTAC.

Details on this clone: Gene labels here are mouse ones. From the germline J gene comes the end of the CDR3, since the read stops 1 residue before it. V and J are TRBV12-2 and TRBJ1-1; maybe TRBD1 (6 bases). The V end lost 0 bases, the J end lost 0 bases, and 10 bases lay between the germline ends. The CDR3 is 15 amino acids. Germline CDR1 is SGHLS and CDR2 is HYDKME. The CDR3 loop is CASSLDGGSNTEVFF. The CDR3 bases that were read are TGTGCCAGCTCTCTCGATGGGGGCTCAAACACAGAAGTCTTC.

A note on this clone: A far larger clone is only one base removed, so a read error is likely. Gene names are mouse gene names. The read halts 1 residue ahead of the CDR3 end, with the missing end drawn from the germline J gene. The chain employs TRBV14 and TRBJ2-1; D possibly corresponds to TRBD2 (7 bases). The CDR3 is made up of 13 amino acids. Germline CDR1 is SGHDT and CDR2 is FRDEAV. The DNA read from the CDR3 is TGTGCCAGCTGTTTCGGGGGGCCTGCTGAGCAGTTC. This translates into CASCFGGPAEQF. The full CDR3 protein is CASCFGGPAEQFF. The whole variable domain, remainder taken from reference TRBV14 and TRBJ2-1, is EAGVTQSPRYAVLQEGQAVSFWCDPISGHDTLYWYQQPRDQGPQLLVYFRDEAVIDNSQLPSDRFSAVRPKGTNSTLKIQSAKQGDTATYLCASCFGGPAEQFFGPGTRLTVL.

This clone was seen a few times. Germline and genes: mouse. The read falls 1 residue short of the CDR3 end, and the missing part is taken from the germline J gene. This rearrangement joins TRBV26 to TRBJ1-3; D is uncertain. Trimming took 2 bases from V and 2 from J, leaving 7 bases between them. CDR1 is KGHPV and CDR2 is FQNQEV in the germline V gene (reference sequence). This CDR3 has 14 residues. Partial CDR3 DNA: TGTGCCAGCAGTCTGAGGCAGGCTGGAAATACGCTCTAT. It yields the protein CASSLRQAGNTLY. The whole CDR3 protein reads CASSLRQAGNTLYF.